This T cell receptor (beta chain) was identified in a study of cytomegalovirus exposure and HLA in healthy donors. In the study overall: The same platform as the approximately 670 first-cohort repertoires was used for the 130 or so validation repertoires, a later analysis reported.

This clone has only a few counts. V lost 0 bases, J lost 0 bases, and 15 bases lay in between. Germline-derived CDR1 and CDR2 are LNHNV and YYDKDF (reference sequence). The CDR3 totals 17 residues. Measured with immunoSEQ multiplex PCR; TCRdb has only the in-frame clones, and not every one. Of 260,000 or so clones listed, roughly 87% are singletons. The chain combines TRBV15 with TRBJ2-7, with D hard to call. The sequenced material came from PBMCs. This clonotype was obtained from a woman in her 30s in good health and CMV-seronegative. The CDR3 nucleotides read TGTGCCACCAGCAGAGAAGTGGGTTTGGGTGGCTCCTACGAGCAGTACTTC. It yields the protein CATSREVGLGGSYEQYF.